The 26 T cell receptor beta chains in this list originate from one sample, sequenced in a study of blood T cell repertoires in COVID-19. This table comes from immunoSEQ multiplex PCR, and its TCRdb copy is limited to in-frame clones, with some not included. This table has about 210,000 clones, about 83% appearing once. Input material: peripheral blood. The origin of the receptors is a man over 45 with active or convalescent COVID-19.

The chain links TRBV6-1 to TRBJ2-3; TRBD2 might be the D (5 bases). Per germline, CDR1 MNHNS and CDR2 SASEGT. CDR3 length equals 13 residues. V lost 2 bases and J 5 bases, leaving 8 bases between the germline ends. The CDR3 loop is CASSEFRGDTQYF. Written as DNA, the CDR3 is TGTGCCAGCAGTGAATTTCGGGGAGATACGCAGTATTTT.

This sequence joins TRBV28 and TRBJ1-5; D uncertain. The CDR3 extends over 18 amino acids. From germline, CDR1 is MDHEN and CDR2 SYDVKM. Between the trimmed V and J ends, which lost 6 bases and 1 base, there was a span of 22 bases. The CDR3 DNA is TGTGCCAGCAGGCCACTTGGCTCCGGAGGCGGGAGCAATCAGCCCCAGCATTTT. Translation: CASRPLGSGGGSNQPQHF.

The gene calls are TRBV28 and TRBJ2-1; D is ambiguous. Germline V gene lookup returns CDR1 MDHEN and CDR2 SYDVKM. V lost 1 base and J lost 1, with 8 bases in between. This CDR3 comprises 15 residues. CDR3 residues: CASSLSTGSYNEQFF. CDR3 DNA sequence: TGTGCCAGCAGTTTATCAACCGGGTCCTACAATGAGCAGTTCTTC. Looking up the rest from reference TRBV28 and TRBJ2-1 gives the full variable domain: DVKVTQSSRYLVKRTGEKVFLECVQDMDHENMFWYRQDPGLGLRLIYFSYDVKMKEKGDIPEGYSVSREKKERFSLILESASTNQTSMYLCASSLSTGSYNEQFFGPGTRLTVL.

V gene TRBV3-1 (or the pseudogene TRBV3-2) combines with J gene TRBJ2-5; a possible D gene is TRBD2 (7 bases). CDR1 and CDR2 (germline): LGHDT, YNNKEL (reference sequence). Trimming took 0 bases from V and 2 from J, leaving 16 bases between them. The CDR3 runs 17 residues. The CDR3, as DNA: TGTGCCAGCAGCCAAGAGATGTACAGGGAGGGACAAGAGACCCAGTACTTC. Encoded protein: CASSQEMYREGQETQYF.

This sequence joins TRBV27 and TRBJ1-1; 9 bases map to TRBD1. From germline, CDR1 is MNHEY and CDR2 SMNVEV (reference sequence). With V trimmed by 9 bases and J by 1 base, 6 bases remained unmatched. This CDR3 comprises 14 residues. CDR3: CASGQGRGNTEAFF. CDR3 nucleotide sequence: TGTGCCAGTGGACAGGGGCGAGGGAACACTGAAGCTTTCTTT.

The DNA for the CDR3 is TGTGCCAGCGGACAGTTGCTCTACGAGCAGTACTTC. As protein: CASGQLLYEQYF. The chain has TRBV28 and TRBJ2-7, with D possibly being TRBD1 (6 bases). Germline CDR1 reads MDHEN; CDR2 reads SYDVKM. This CDR3 region has 12 residues. Trimming shortened V by 8 bases and J by 3 bases, and 11 bases separated the two germline ends.

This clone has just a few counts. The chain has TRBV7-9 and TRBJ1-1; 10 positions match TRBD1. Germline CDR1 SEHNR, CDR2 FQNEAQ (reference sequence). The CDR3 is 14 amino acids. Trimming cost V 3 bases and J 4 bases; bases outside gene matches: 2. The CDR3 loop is CASSLGDRGTEAFF. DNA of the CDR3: TGTGCCAGCAGCTTGGGGGACAGGGGCACTGAAGCTTTCTTT.

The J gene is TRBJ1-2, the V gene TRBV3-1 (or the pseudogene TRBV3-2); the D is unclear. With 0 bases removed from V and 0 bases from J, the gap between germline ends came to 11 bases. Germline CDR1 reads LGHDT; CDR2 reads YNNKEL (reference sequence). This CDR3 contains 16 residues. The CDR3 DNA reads TGTGCCAGCAGCCAAGATCACGACTTAGCTAACTATGGCTACACCTTC. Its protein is CASSQDHDLANYGYTF.

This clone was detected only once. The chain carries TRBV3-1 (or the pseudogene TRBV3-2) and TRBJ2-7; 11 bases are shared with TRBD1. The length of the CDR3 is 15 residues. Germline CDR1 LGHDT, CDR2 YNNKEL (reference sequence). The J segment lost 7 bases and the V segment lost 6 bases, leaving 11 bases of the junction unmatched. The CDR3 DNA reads TGTGCCAGCAGTTCGGACAGGGGGCTTGTCCGGGAGCAGTACTTC. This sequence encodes CASSSDRGLVREQYF.

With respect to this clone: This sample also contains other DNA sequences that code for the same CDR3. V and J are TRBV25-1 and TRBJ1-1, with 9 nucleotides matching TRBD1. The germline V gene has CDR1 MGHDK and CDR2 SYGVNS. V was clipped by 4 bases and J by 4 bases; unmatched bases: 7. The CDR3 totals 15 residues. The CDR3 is CASSVPGQGSTEAFF. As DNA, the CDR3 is TGTGCCAGCAGTGTACCGGGACAGGGAAGCACTGAAGCTTTCTTT.

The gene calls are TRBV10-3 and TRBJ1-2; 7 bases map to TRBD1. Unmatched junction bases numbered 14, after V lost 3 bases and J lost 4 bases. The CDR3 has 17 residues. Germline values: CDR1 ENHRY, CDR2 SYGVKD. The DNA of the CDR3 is TGTGCCATCAGTGATCAGGGGGAACTTACTACCTCCTATGGCTACACCTTC. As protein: CAISDQGELTTSYGYTF.

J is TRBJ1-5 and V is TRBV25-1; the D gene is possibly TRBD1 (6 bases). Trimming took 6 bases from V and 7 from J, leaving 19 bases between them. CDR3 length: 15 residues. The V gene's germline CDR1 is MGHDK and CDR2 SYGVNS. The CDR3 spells CASSPQGVGGQPQHF. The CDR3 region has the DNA TGTGCCAGCAGCCCACAGGGAGTGGGAGGGCAGCCCCAGCATTTT.

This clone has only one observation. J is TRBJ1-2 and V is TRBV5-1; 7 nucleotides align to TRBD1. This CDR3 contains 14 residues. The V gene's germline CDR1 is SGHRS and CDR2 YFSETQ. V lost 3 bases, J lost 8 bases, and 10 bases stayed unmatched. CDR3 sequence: CASSSGQAAGGYTF. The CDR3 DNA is TGCGCCAGCAGCTCCGGACAGGCTGCGGGAGGCTACACCTTC.

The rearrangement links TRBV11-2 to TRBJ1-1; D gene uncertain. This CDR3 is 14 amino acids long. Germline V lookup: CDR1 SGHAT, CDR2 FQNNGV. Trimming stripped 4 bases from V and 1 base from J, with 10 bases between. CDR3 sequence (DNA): TGTGCCAGCAGCTCCGTGCGTGGGAACACTGAAGCTTTCTTT. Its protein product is CASSSVRGNTEAFF.

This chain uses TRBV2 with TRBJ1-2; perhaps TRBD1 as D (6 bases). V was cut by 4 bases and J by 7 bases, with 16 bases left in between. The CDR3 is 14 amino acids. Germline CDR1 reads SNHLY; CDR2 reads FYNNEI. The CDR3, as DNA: TGTGCCAGCAGTGTCCGGCGGGGGGCGTCTGGCTACACCTTC. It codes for CASSVRRGASGYTF.

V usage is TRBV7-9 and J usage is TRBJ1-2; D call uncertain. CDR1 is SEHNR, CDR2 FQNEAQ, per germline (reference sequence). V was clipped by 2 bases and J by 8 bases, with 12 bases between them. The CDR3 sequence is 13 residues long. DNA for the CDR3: TGTGCCAGCAGCTTAATCCCGGCAGGCGGCTACACCTTC. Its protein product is CASSLIPAGGYTF.

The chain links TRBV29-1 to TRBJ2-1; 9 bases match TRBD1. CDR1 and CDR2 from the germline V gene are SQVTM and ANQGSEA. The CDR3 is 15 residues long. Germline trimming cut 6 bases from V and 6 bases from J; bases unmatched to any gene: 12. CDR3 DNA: TGCAGCGTGCGGAGGGACAGGGATGTTTTCAATGAGCAGTTCTTC. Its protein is CSVRRDRDVFNEQFF.

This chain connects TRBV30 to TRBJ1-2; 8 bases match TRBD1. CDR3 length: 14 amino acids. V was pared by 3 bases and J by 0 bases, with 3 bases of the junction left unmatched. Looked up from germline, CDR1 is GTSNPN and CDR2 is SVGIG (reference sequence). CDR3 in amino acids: CAWRGTGTNYGYTF. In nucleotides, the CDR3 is TGTGCCTGGAGGGGGACAGGAACTAACTATGGCTACACCTTC.

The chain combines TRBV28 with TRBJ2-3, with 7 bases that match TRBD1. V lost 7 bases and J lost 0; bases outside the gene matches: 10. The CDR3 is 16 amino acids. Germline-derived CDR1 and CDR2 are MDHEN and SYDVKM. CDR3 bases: TGTGCCAGCACCCCTCCACCGGGACAGAGCACAGATACGCAGTATTTT. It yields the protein CASTPPPGQSTDTQYF.

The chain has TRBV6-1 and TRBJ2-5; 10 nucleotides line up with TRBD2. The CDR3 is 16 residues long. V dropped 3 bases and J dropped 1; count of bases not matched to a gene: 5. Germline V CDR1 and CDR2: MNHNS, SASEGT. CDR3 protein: CASSDPGLAAQETQYF. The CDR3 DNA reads TGTGCCAGCAGTGACCCCGGACTAGCGGCCCAAGAGACCCAGTACTTC.

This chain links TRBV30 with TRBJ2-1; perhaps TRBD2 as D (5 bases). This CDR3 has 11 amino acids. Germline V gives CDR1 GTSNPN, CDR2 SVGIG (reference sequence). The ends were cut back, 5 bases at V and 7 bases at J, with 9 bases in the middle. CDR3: CAWASLNEQFF. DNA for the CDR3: TGTGCCTGGGCTAGCTTGAATGAGCAGTTCTTC.

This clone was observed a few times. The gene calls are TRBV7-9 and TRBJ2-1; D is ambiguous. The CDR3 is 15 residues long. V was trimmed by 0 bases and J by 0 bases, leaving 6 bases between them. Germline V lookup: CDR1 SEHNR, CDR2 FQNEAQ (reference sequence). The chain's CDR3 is CASSLALGSYNEQFF. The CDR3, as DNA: TGTGCCAGCAGCTTAGCGCTAGGCTCCTACAATGAGCAGTTCTTC.

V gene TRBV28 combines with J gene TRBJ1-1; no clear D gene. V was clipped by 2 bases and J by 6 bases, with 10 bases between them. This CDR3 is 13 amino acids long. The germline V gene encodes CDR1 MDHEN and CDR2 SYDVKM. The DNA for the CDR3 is TGTGCCAGCAGTTTAACTAGGCCAGCTGAAGCTTTCTTT. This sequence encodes CASSLTRPAEAFF.

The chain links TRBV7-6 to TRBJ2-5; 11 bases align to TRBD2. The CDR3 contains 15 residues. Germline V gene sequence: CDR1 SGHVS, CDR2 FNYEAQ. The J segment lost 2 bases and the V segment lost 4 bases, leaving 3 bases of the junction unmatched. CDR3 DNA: TGTGCCAGCAGCTGGGGGACTAGCGGACAAGAGACCCAGTACTTC. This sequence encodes CASSWGTSGQETQYF. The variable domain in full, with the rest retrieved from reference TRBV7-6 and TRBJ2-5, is GAGVSQSPRYKVTKRGQDVALRCDPISGHVSLYWYRQALGQGPEFLTYFNYEAQQDKSGLPNDRFSAERPEGSISTLTIQRTEQRDSAMYRCASSWGTSGQETQYFGPGTRLLVL.

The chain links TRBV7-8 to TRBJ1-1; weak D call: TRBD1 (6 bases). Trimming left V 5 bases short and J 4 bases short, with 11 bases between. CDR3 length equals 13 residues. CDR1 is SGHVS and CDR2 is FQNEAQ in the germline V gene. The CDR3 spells CASSGQGGTEAFF. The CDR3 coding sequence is TGTGCCAGCAGCGGTCAAGGGGGCACTGAAGCTTTCTTT.

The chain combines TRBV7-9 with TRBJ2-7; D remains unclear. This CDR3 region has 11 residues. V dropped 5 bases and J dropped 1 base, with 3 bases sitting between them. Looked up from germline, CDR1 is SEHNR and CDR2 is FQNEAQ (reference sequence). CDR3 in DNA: TGTGCCAGCAGCCCTTCCTACGAGCAGTACTTC. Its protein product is CASSPSYEQYF.